The following is a T cell receptor beta chain sequence with its context. These data belong to a study of blood T cell repertoires in COVID-19. V gave up 5 bases and J gave up 0 bases; unmatched junction bases: 12. Germline values: CDR1 SGHRS, CDR2 YFSETQ. The CDR3 is 18 amino acids. The table came from immunoSEQ multiplex PCR; TCRdb's copy has only in-frame clones and leaves some out. This sample has about 130,000 clones, with around 90% found just once. Sequenced material: peripheral blood. This TCR was recovered from a man aged 45-65 years with active COVID-19. This rearrangement joins TRBV5-1 to TRBJ2-2, with 8 bases fitting TRBD2. The CDR3 coding sequence is TGCGCCAGCAGTCCTAGACCCCCTAGCGGGCCGAACACCGGGGAGCTGTTTTTT. Its translation: CASSPRPPSGPNTGELFF.